This TCR beta chain was recorded in a study of OX40 agonist ivuxolimab in advanced cancers. At the level of the study: Patients were treated with intravenous ivuxolimab, dosed at 0.01 to 10 mg/kg and infused every 2 weeks. Participants, 75% to 85% male, averaged roughly 60 years of age, ranging from 23 to 79.

Worth noting for this clone: Its specificity is unknown.

The CDR3 sequence is 13 residues long. Germline CDR1 is SGHVS and CDR2 is FQNEAQ. Trimming removed 1 base at V and 5 bases at J, with 8 bases between. Findings and limits, study-wide: On average, CD8+ T cells had more expanded clones than CD4+.

Repertoires were generated with immunoSEQ multiplex PCR, while TCRdb's copy carries only in-frame clones and drops some. The sample gives about 65,000 clones, roughly 80% of which show up once; 1.5% to 2.5% is in the top ten. This receptor was identified in an adult with an advanced solid tumor such as melanoma, head and neck, liver or kidney cancer. The input for sequencing was CD4+ or CD8+ T cells sorted from blood, taken in a trial of the OX40 agonist ivuxolimab. J is TRBJ1-2 and V is TRBV7-8; D is ambiguous. The CDR3 sequence: CASSLETSYGYTF. The CDR3 DNA reads TGTGCCAGCAGCTTAGAGACCAGTTATGGCTACACCTTC.